A selection of T cell receptor beta chains follows, all from one sample in a study of shared clonotypes between healthy human individuals. Clones were read by immunoSEQ multiplex PCR, and TCRdb kept only the in-frame ones, dropping some. The table shows over a million clones, with around 98% occurring only once. The specimen sequenced was naive CD4+ T cells sorted from blood. These receptors were taken from a man younger than 45 in good health. Both conserved end residues are part of each CDR3. The D gene is left open where the match is weak. Clone size is given for some rows only: seen once, a few or many times, or a class if the clone is expanded.

TRBV27	NA	TRBD2	TRBJ2-3	15	TGTGCCAGTCAAGCGGGAAGGTGGGGCACAGATACGCAGTATTTT	CASQAGRWGTDTQYF
TRBV5-4	NA	NA	TRBJ1-2	13	TGTGCCAGCAGACGGGGAGAGGTGAATGGCTACACCTTC	CASRRGEVNGYTF
TRBV15	NA	NA	TRBJ2-7	14	TGTGCCACCAGCAGAGTCGGGGACGCCTACGAGCAGTACTTC	CATSRVGDAYEQYF
TRBV7-9	NA	TRBD2	TRBJ2-1	16	TGTGCCAGCAGCTCCCCCCGGGGACTAGAGCCGTATGAGCAGTTCTTC	CASSSPRGLEPYEQFF
TRBV25-1	once	NA	TRBJ1-5	12	TGTGCCAGCAGTGGGGGGGATCAGCCCCAGCATTTT	CASSGGDQPQHF
TRBV11-2	NA	NA	TRBJ2-1	19	TGTGCCAGCAGCACGAAGACAAAAGGGACGCCAAGCTCCTACAATGAGCAGTTCTTC	CASSTKTKGTPSSYNEQFF
TRBV5-4	NA	NA	TRBJ1-1	13	TGTGCCAGCAGCGGGGGTCTGAACACTGAAGCTTTCTTT	CASSGGLNTEAFF
TRBV5-1	NA	TRBD2	TRBJ2-3	18	TGCGCCAGCAGCTTGGGTCACATAGCGGGAGGGAGCACAGATACGCAGTATTTT	CASSLGHIAGGSTDTQYF
TRBV28	NA	TRBD2	TRBJ2-5	13	TGTGCCAGCAGTAGCGGGGGGACTCAGACCCAGTACTTC	CASSSGGTQTQYF
TRBV10-3	NA	NA	TRBJ2-5	13	TGTGCCATCAGCGGAACTACTCAAGAGACCCAGTACTTC	CAISGTTQETQYF
TRBV10-2	NA	NA	TRBJ2-3	11	TGCGCCTCGGGGGCCTCAGATACGCAGTATTTT	CASGASDTQYF
TRBV25-1	NA	NA	TRBJ2-1	15	TGTGCCAGCAGCGCCGACAGGTTCTCCTACAATGAGCAGTTCTTC	CASSADRFSYNEQFF
TRBV29-1	NA	NA	TRBJ2-5	12	TGCAGCGCCGGATCAGGACAAAAGGTCCAGTACTTC	CSAGSGQKVQYF
TRBV28	NA	NA	TRBJ2-2	12	TGTGCCAGCAGAACTGGCCCCGGGGAGCTGTTTTTT	CASRTGPGELFF
TRBV10-2	once	TRBD2	TRBJ2-1	14	TGCGCCAGCAGAGAGCGGGACTACTACAATGAGCAGTTCTTC	CASRERDYYNEQFF
TRBV4-1	NA	TRBD2	TRBJ2-5	17	TGCGCCAGCAGCGCACCCACTAGCGGGAGCAGGAAAGGGAGCCAGTACTTC	CASSAPTSGSRKGSQYF
TRBV5-1	NA	TRBD2	TRBJ2-5	16	TGCGCCAGCAGCTCGGGACTAGCGGGAGGAAAGGAGACCCAGTACTTC	CASSSGLAGGKETQYF
TRBV19	NA	TRBD1	TRBJ1-2	16	TGTGCCAGTAGTAGAGCACAGGACAGGGCCCGGAGTAGCTACACCTTC	CASSRAQDRARSSYTF
TRBV30	NA	NA	TRBJ1-3	15	TGTGCCTGGAGTGTACGTTCAAAAGCTGGAAACACCATATATTTT	CAWSVRSKAGNTIYF
TRBV4-3	NA	NA	TRBJ2-4	17	TGCGCCAGCAGCCGGGGGGTACTGGCGGGGAACAAAAACATTCAGTACTTC	CASSRGVLAGNKNIQYF
TRBV5-4	NA	NA	TRBJ2-1	16	TGTGCCAGCAGCTTCGGGAAGCCACGAAACTACAATGAGCAGTTCTTC	CASSFGKPRNYNEQFF
TRBV29-1	NA	NA	TRBJ2-1	15	TGCAGCGTGGGGCGGCTAGCGTTTTCCTACAATGAGCAGTTCTTC	CSVGRLAFSYNEQFF
TRBV5-4	NA	TRBD2	TRBJ2-7	16	TGTGCCAGCAGTTCGGGACTAGCGGGAGCTGGCTACGAGCAGTACTTC	CASSSGLAGAGYEQYF
TRBV5-4	few	NA	TRBJ1-2	13	TGTGCCAGCAGCTCTGGACAGAACTATGGCTACACCTTC	CASSSGQNYGYTF
TRBV19	once	TRBD1	TRBJ2-7	13	TGTGCCAGCGGCCGGACAGGGACCTACGAGCAGTACTTC	CASGRTGTYEQYF
TRBV6-1	NA	NA	TRBJ2-1	14	NA	CASSEWGSGSSWFF
TRBV9	NA	NA	TRBJ2-3	18	TGTGCCAGCAGCTCCGGGACCGGACAACCAACTGTGGAAGATACGCAGTATTTT	CASSSGTGQPTVEDTQYF
TRBV13	once	NA	TRBJ2-5	14	TGTGCCAGCAGCTTAGCGGGGGGCGCTAGCACCCAGTACTTC	CASSLAGGASTQYF
TRBV10-2	NA	NA	TRBJ1-2	14	TGCGCCAGCAGTGAGTCGGCGGGCGGCTATGGCTACACCTTC	CASSESAGGYGYTF
TRBV6-5	once	TRBD2	TRBJ2-1	14	TGTGCCAGCAGTTACAATCTAGCGGTCAATGAGCAGTTCTTC	CASSYNLAVNEQFF
TRBV10-3	NA	NA	TRBJ2-7	13	TGTGCCATCAGTTCCGGGGGCCTCTACGAGCAGTACTTC	CAISSGGLYEQYF
TRBV30	NA	TRBD1	TRBJ1-3	13	TGTGCCTGGACTCGGACAGGGGGAAACACCATATATTTT	CAWTRTGGNTIYF
TRBV28	few	NA	TRBJ1-5	14	TGTGCCAGCAGAGAGTCAGGGAAAAATCAGCCCCAGCATTTT	CASRESGKNQPQHF
TRBV14	NA	TRBD2	TRBJ2-3	19	TGTGCCAGCAGCCAAGAGAGGAGGAAAACGGGAGGGCCGACAGATACGCAGTATTTT	CASSQERRKTGGPTDTQYF
TRBV9	NA	NA	TRBJ2-7	16	TGTGCCAGCAGCCCCCAGTGGACAGGAGGGGTTTACGAGCAGTACTTC	CASSPQWTGGVYEQYF
TRBV11-2	NA	TRBD1	TRBJ2-1	12	TGTGCCAGCAGCCGACAGGGTTTGGAGCAGTTCTTC	CASSRQGLEQFF
TRBV30	NA	NA	TRBJ2-7	14	TGTGCCTGGGGTGGGACTGACGACTCCTACGAGCAGTACTTC	CAWGGTDDSYEQYF
TRBV5-6	NA	TRBD2	TRBJ2-5	16	TGTGCCAGCAGCCAAAGACTAGCGGGAGGGCAAGAGACCCAGTACTTC	CASSQRLAGGQETQYF
TRBV21-1	NA	NA	TRBJ2-5	16	TGTGCCAGCAGCAAAGTTGATAGCGGGAGTCGAGAGACCCAGTACTTC	CASSKVDSGSRETQYF
TRBV7-9	NA	NA	TRBJ2-1	14	TGTGCCAGCAGCTTCCTCGTCGGTTACAATGAGCAGTTCTTC	CASSFLVGYNEQFF
TRBV7-2	NA	NA	TRBJ2-3	13	TGTGCCAGCATCGAGGGGGGGTCAGATACGCAGTATTTT	CASIEGGSDTQYF
TRBV7-9	NA	NA	TRBJ2-7	14	TGTGCCAGCAGCTTAGCCTCGGGGACCTACGAGCAGTACTTC	CASSLASGTYEQYF
TRBV5-4	NA	NA	TRBJ2-3	14	TGTGCCAGCAGTTCCACCCCAAACCCAGATACGCAGTATTTT	CASSSTPNPDTQYF
TRBV7-2	NA	TRBD2	TRBJ2-1	15	TGTGCCAGCAGCCCCACCGGGGGGAGCCTCGGTGAGCAGTTCTTC	CASSPTGGSLGEQFF
TRBV19	NA	NA	TRBJ2-3	15	TGTGCCAGTAGTATGGGCGGGGCCAGCACAGATACGCAGTATTTT	CASSMGGASTDTQYF
TRBV5-1	NA	TRBD2	TRBJ2-7	14	TGCGCCAGCAGCTCTAGCGGGACCGGCTACGAGCAGTACTTC	CASSSSGTGYEQYF
TRBV29-1	NA	TRBD1	TRBJ2-2	18	TGCAGCGTTGGGTTTCCCCTCGGGGGACAGGGAAACACCGGGGAGCTGTTTTTT	CSVGFPLGGQGNTGELFF
TRBV7-9	once	NA	TRBJ2-1	16	TGTGCCAGCAGCCCGACCCGGGACAAGACTTACAATGAGCAGTTCTTC	CASSPTRDKTYNEQFF
TRBV7-3	NA	NA	TRBJ2-6	16	TGTGCCAGCAGCAATTATGACAACTCTGGGGCCAACGTCCTGACTTTC	CASSNYDNSGANVLTF
TRBV7-2	NA	NA	TRBJ2-3	15	TGTGCCAGCAGCTCACTAGGAAAGAGCACAGATACGCAGTATTTT	CASSSLGKSTDTQYF